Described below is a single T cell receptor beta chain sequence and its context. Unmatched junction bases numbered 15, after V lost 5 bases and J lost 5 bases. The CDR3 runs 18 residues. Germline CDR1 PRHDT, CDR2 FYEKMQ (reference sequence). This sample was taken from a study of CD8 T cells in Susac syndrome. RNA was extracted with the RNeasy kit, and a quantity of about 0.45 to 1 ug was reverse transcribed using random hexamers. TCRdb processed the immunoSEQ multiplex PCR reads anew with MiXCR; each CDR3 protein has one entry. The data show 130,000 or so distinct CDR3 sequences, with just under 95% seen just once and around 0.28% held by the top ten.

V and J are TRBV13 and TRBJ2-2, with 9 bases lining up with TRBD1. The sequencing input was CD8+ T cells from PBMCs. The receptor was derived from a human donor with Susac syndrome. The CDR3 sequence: CASSLTALGQGTTGELFF. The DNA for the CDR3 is TGTGCCAGCAGCCTAACCGCACTGGGACAGGGTACGACCGGGGAGCTGTTTTTT.